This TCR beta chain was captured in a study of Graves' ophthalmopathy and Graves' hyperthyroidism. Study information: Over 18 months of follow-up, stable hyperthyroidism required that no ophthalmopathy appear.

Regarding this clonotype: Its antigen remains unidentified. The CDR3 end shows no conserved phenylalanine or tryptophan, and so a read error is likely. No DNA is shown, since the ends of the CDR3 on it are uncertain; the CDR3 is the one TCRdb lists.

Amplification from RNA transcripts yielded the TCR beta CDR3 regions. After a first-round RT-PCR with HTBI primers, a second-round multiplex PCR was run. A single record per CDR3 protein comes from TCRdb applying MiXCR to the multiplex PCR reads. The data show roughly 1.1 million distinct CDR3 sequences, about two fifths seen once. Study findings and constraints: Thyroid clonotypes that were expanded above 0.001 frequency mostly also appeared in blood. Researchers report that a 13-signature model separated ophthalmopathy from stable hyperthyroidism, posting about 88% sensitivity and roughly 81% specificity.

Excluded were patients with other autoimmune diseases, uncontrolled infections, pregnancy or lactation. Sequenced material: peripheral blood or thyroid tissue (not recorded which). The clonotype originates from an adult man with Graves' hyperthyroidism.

This CDR3 is CASSERRHY. This chain connects TRBV25-1 to TRBJ1-6. The CDR3 is 9 amino acids in total, end residues counted. Per germline, CDR1 MGHDK and CDR2 SYGVNS.